One and the same sample provided the 14 T cell receptor beta chains below, sequenced in a study of cytomegalovirus exposure and HLA in healthy donors. Use of 60 Vbeta and 13 Jbeta primers characterized the PCR. Sequenced by immunoSEQ multiplex PCR; TCRdb stores in-frame clones only, minus some. The data contain more than 95,000 clones, approximately 80% of them singletons. The sample consisted of PBMCs. Source of these receptors: a woman between 18 and 29 years old in good health and CMV-seropositive.

The chain uses TRBV6-1 and TRBJ1-2; 12 nucleotides line up with TRBD1. Trimming cost V 4 bases and J 4 bases; bases outside gene matches: 4. Per germline, CDR1 MNHNS and CDR2 SASEGT. The CDR3 spans 15 residues. The CDR3 protein is CASSVGQGAFYGYTF. The CDR3 nucleotides read TGTGCCAGCAGTGTGGGACAGGGGGCATTCTATGGCTACACCTTC.

This sequence joins TRBV5-8 and TRBJ2-1; 7 positions agree with TRBD1. This CDR3 is built from 17 residues. Per the germline V gene, CDR1 is SGHTS and CDR2 is YDEGEE. The trim removed 0 bases at V and 0 bases at J, leaving 6 bases unmatched. CDR3 in amino acids: CASSLGTGRSSYNEQFF. The CDR3 DNA reads as TGTGCCAGCAGCTTGGGGACAGGTAGGAGCTCCTACAATGAGCAGTTCTTC.

The chain combines TRBV27 with TRBJ1-5; TRBD1 matches at 7 bases. The length of the CDR3 is 19 residues. The ends lost 4 bases at V and 2 bases at J; junction bases unmatched: 17. The germline V gene has CDR1 MNHEY and CDR2 SMNVEV (reference sequence). The CDR3: CASSSDRPPPPGGNQPQHF. DNA of the CDR3: TGTGCCAGCAGTTCGGACAGGCCACCACCCCCGGGGGGCAATCAGCCCCAGCATTTT.

V gene TRBV27 combines with J gene TRBJ2-3, with 8 positions matching TRBD2. V trimming: 5 bases; J trimming: 8 bases; junction bases outside the gene matches: 6. The length of the CDR3 is 13 residues. Germline assignment: CDR1 MNHEY and CDR2 SMNVEV (reference sequence). CDR3 nucleotides: TGTGCCAGCAGTCTCTACGGACTAGCTACGCAGTATTTT. The encoded protein is CASSLYGLATQYF.

This rearrangement joins TRBV11-2 to TRBJ2-6; maybe TRBD2 (5 bases). V was trimmed by 2 bases and J by 0 bases, leaving 8 bases between them. CDR1 SGHAT and CDR2 FQNNGV come from the germline V gene. The CDR3 is made up of 16 amino acids. In DNA form, the CDR3 reads TGTGCCAGCAGCTTACAAGCGGTCTCTGGGGCCAACGTCCTGACTTTC. Protein sequence: CASSLQAVSGANVLTF.

The chain carries TRBV9 and TRBJ2-1, with 7 bases matching TRBD1. The CDR3 runs to 15 residues. Germline-derived CDR1 and CDR2 are SGDLS and YYNGEE. V shed 2 bases, J shed 6 bases, and the junction held 8 bases outside the gene matches. The CDR3 DNA reads as TGTGCCAGCAGCGTGCAGGGGGTCCTAGGCAATGAGCAGTTCTTC. Its translation is CASSVQGVLGNEQFF.

The V and J genes are TRBV5-6 and TRBJ1-2; D might be TRBD1 (5 bases). The germline CDR1 and CDR2 sequences are SGHDT and YYEEEE. The CDR3 contains 12 residues. Trimming pared 4 bases from V and 6 bases from J, leaving 10 bases between. The CDR3 DNA follows: TGTGCCAGCAGCCCGGGGGACGATGGCTACACCTTC. Residues: CASSPGDDGYTF.

A few counts support this clone. The rearrangement uses TRBV2 and TRBJ1-5, with a possible D match to TRBD1 (6 bases). Germline-derived CDR1 and CDR2 are SNHLY and FYNNEI. The CDR3 extends over 13 amino acids. Trimming took 11 bases from V and 0 from J, leaving 11 bases between them. CDR3 sequence reads: CAGRQDSNQPQHF. The CDR3 nucleotides are TGTGCCGGAAGACAGGATAGCAATCAGCCCCAGCATTTT.

The chain is built from TRBV9 and TRBJ1-3; 7 bases agree with TRBD1. Losses at the gene ends were 6 bases for V and 0 bases for J; bases not matched to a gene: 6. This CDR3 comprises 15 residues. Germline-derived CDR1 and CDR2 are SGDLS and YYNGEE. The CDR3 is CASTQTGISGNTIYF. The CDR3 coding sequence is TGTGCCAGCACCCAGACAGGGATCTCTGGAAACACCATATATTTT.

This CDR3 is CASSEGQYGYTF. CDR3 DNA: TGTGCCAGCAGTGAGGGACAGTATGGCTACACCTTC. The chain joins TRBV25-1 to TRBJ1-2; the match to TRBD1 covers 7 bases. Unmatched junction bases numbered 0, after V lost 3 bases and J lost 5 bases. The CDR3 consists of 12 residues. Looked up from germline, CDR1 is MGHDK and CDR2 is SYGVNS.

V is TRBV19 and J is TRBJ2-7; 9 positions agree with TRBD1. Per the germline V gene, CDR1 is LNHDA and CDR2 is SQIVND (reference sequence). J gave up 3 bases and V 6 bases, and 12 bases lay outside the gene matches. The CDR3 extends over 16 amino acids. CDR3: CASSMGGGQGIYEQYF. In DNA, the CDR3 is TGTGCCAGTAGCATGGGGGGGGGACAGGGCATCTACGAGCAGTACTTC.

The chain's CDR3 is CASSHRLVAEGETQYF. In nucleotides, the CDR3 is TGCGCCAGCAGCCACCGCCTTGTAGCGGAAGGAGAGACCCAGTACTTC. The chain has TRBV4-1 and TRBJ2-5; possible D gene TRBD2, 6 bases. This CDR3 region has 16 residues. The germline gives CDR1 MGHRA, CDR2 YSYEKL. V lost 3 bases, J lost 4 bases, and 18 bases lay in between.

V usage is TRBV30 and J usage is TRBJ2-7; TRBD1 aligns across 8 bases. Germline-derived CDR1 and CDR2 are GTSNPN and SVGIG (reference sequence). The J segment lost 6 bases and the V segment lost 0 bases, leaving 10 bases of the junction unmatched. The CDR3 is 15 residues long. DNA for the CDR3: TGTGCCTGGAGTGTAGGGACAGGAGCCGGATTCGAGCAGTACTTC. Translated, it gives CAWSVGTGAGFEQYF.

This clone has only a few counts. The rearrangement uses TRBV6-1 and TRBJ1-1; D is unclear. Per germline, CDR1 MNHNS and CDR2 SASEGT. The V gene lost 4 bases and the J gene lost 2 bases, with 8 bases spanning the gap. The CDR3 runs 13 residues. CDR3 in amino acids: CASSAFLNTEAFF. CDR3 bases: TGTGCCAGCAGTGCGTTCCTAAACACTGAAGCTTTCTTT.